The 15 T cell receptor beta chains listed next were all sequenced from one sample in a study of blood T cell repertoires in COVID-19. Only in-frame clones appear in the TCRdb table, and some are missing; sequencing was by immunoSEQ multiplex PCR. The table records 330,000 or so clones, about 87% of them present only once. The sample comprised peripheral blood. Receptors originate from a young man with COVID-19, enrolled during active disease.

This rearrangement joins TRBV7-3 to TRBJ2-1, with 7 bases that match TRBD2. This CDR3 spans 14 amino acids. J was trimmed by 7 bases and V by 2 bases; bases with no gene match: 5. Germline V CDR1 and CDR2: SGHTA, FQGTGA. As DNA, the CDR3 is TGTGCCAGCAGCTTACCGACTAGCAGGAATGAGCAGTTCTTC. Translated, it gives CASSLPTSRNEQFF.

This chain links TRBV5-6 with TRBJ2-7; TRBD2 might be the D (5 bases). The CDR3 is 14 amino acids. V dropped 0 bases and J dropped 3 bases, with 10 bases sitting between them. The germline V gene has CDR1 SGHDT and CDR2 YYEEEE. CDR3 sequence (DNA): TGTGCCAGCAGCTTGGTCGGGATATTCTACGAGCAGTACTTC. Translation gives CASSLVGIFYEQYF.

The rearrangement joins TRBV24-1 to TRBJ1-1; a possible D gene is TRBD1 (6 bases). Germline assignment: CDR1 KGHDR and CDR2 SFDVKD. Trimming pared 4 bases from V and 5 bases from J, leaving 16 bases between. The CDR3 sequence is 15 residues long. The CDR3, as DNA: TGTGCCACCAGTGACAACAGGGCTGGGAGAACTGAAGCTTTCTTT. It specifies CATSDNRAGRTEAFF.

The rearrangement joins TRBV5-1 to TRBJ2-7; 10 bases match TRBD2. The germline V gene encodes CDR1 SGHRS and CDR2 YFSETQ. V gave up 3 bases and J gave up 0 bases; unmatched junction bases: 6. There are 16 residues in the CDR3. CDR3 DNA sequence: TGCGCCAGCAGCTCTAATGTAGCGGGGGGCTCCTACGAGCAGTACTTC. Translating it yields CASSSNVAGGSYEQYF.

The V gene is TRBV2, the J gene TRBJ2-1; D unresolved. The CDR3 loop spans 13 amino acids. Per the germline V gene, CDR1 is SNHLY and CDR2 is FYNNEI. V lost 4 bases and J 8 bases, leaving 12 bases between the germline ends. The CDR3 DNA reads TGTGCCAGCAGTGTGTATGGGCTGGATGAGCAGTTCTTC. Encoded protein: CASSVYGLDEQFF.

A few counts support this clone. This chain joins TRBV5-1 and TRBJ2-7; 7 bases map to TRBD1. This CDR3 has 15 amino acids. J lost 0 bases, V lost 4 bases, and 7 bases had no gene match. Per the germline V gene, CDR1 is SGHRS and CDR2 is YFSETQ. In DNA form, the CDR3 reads TGCGCCAGCAGCGGCGGACAGGCCAGCTCCTACGAGCAGTACTTC. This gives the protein CASSGGQASSYEQYF.

CDR3 DNA: TGTGCCAGCACCAACTGGGGGGGGCTAGGAGAGACCCAGTACTTC. Translating gives CASTNWGGLGETQYF. The chain combines TRBV5-8 with TRBJ2-5, with D maybe TRBD2 (7 bases). The V gene's germline CDR1 is SGHTS and CDR2 YDEGEE. Trimming took off 6 bases at V and 4 bases at J, with 19 bases between the two ends. The length of the CDR3 is 15 residues.

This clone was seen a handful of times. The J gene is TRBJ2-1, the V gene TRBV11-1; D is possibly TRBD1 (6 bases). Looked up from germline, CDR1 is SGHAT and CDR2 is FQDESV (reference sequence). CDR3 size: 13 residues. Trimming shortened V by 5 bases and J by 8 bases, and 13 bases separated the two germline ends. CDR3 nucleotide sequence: TGTGCCAGCAGCAACAACAGGGACCATGAGCAGTTCTTC. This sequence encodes CASSNNRDHEQFF.

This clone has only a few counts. The CDR3 loop reads CASRIRGGGQPQHF. The CDR3 DNA is TGCGCCAGCAGAATCAGGGGAGGGGGTCAGCCCCAGCATTTT. The genes are TRBV4-1 and TRBJ1-5; possibly TRBD1 for D (6 bases). The CDR3 totals 14 residues. Trimming left V 6 bases short and J 6 bases short, with 15 bases between. CDR1 and CDR2 from the germline V gene are MGHRA and YSYEKL.

The CDR3 sequence is CASSPGTVYGYTF. The CDR3 bases are TGTGCCAGCAGTCCAGGGACAGTCTATGGCTACACCTTC. This chain links TRBV6-5 with TRBJ1-2, with 7 bases aligning to TRBD1. The V gene's germline CDR1 is MNHEY and CDR2 SVGAGI. The junction had 4 bases not matched to a gene; V was cut back by 5 bases and J by 4 bases. The CDR3 has 13 amino acids.

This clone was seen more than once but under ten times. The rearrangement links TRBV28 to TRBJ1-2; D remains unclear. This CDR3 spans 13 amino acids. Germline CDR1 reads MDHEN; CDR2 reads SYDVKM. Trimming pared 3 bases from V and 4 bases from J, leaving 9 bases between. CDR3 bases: TGTGCCAGCAGTTTGTCCGGGATCTATGGCTACACCTTC. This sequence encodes CASSLSGIYGYTF.

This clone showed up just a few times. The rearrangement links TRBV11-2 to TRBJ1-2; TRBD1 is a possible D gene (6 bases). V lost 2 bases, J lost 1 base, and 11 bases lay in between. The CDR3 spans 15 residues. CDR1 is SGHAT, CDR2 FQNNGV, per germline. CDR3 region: CASSLSGANNYGYTF. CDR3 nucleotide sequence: TGTGCCAGCAGCTTATCAGGGGCCAATAACTATGGCTACACCTTC.

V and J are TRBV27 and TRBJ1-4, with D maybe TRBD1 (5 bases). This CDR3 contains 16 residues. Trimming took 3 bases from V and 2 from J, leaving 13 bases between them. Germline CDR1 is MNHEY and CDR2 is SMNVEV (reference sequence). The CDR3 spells CASSFGGTVTNEKLFF. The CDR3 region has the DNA TGTGCCAGCAGTTTCGGGGGGACGGTGACTAATGAAAAACTGTTTTTT.

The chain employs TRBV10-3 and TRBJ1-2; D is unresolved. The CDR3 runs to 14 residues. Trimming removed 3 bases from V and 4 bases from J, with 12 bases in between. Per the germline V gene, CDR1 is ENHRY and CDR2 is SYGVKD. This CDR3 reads CAISEDTVVYGYTF. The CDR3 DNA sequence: TGTGCCATCAGTGAAGATACGGTAGTCTATGGCTACACCTTC.

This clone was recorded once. The CDR3, as DNA: TGTGCCAGCTCACCCCGGGACTCCAAGGGAGGAAACACCATATATTTT. This encodes CASSPRDSKGGNTIYF. The chain employs TRBV18 and TRBJ1-3; maybe TRBD1 (5 bases). The CDR3 is 16 amino acids. The V end lost 3 bases, the J end lost 4 bases, and 16 bases lay between the germline ends. Germline CDR1 KGHSH, CDR2 LQKENI. The full variable domain, its missing parts supplied by reference TRBV18 and TRBJ1-3, is NAGVMQNPRHLVRRRGQEARLRCSPMKGHSHVYWYRQLPEEGLKFMVYLQKENIIDESGMPKERFSAEFPKEGPSILRIQQVVRGDSAAYFCASSPRDSKGGNTIYFGEGSWLTVV.